This TCR beta chain was captured in a study of blood T cell repertoires in COVID-19. About the research overall: Samples representing acute and convalescent COVID-19 were sourced from the United States, Italy and Spain. T cells, B-cell-depleted T cells, or PBMCs provided the cDNA or gDNA that served as material.

CDR1 and CDR2 (germline): LNHDA, SQIVND (reference sequence). The CDR3 sequence is 15 residues long. The V end was cut by 6 bases, the J end by 0 bases, with 14 bases between. Original processing methods: Amplification of reference gene primers was used by the study to estimate nucleated cell counts. Method: immunoSEQ multiplex PCR; TCRdb's copy keeps in-frame clones and lacks some. Clonal size and the V and J genes are those of that table, whereas D and trimming came from the DNA. The sample includes about 30,000 clones, approximately 86% of them seen just once. Input material: peripheral blood. The clonotype comes from a human donor in a cohort sampled during active COVID-19. The chain recombines TRBV19 with TRBJ2-5, with D possibly TRBD2 on 6 matching bases. The CDR3 region has the DNA TGTGCCAGTAGCCCCGGTCCGGGGGACCAAGAGACCCAGTACTTC. Translating gives CASSPGPGDQETQYF. The variable domain in full, with the rest retrieved from reference TRBV19 and TRBJ2-5, is DGGITQSPKYLFRKEGQNVTLSCEQNLNHDAMYWYRQDPGQGLRLIYYSQIVNDFQKGDIAEGYSVSREKKESFPLTVTSAQKNPTAFYLCASSPGPGDQETQYFGPGTRLLVL.